This T cell receptor beta chain came from a study of beta chain features in type 1 diabetes. Study context: In all, some 110 million sorted cells from all samples were analyzed. Regarding the study as a whole: In the patient group, naive, central memory and Treg TCRB repertoires seemed more alike than in the healthy donor group.

This clone has a handful of counts. Its matching antigen is unknown. What was sequenced were expressed TCRB transcripts, since all of the isolated RNA had been reverse transcribed. Sequencing was performed with immunoSEQ multiplex PCR; in TCRdb, only in-frame clones are kept and a portion is missing. Among 350,000 to 450,000 clones listed, roughly 14% were seen once. The CDR3 is 14 residues long. Germline CDR1 is SGHRS and CDR2 is YFSETQ. After removal of 4 bases from V and 7 bases from J, the junction contained 10 bases not matched to a gene. The TCR sequence derives from a man younger than 40 in good health. Input material: naive CD4+ T cells from blood. The V and J genes are TRBV5-1 and TRBJ2-5, with 7 bases that match TRBD1. The CDR3 nucleotides read TGCGCCAGCAGCACGGACGGACAGGACACGACCCAGTACTTC. Protein sequence: CASSTDGQDTTQYF.